This TCR beta chain was documented in a study of T cell repertoires in cytomegalovirus infection. Background on the study: Matching HLA type and CMV infection were both indicated by public TCR beta signatures.

This clonotype was detected many times. The antigen is not known. TCRdb re-called the reads with MiXCR, one entry per CDR3 protein. The sample has about 740,000 distinct CDR3 sequences, roughly 30% seen once. The sequencing here drew on cultured PBMCs, taken from culture after CMV antigen stimulation. The sequence was collected from a human donor in good health (CMV status not recorded). Some clones in this sample may be carry-over from other donors' samples.

The CDR3 region is CASSFAGGNEQFF. The CDR3 DNA reads TGTGCCAGCAGCTTTGCGGGAGGCAATGAGCAGTTCTTC. This chain uses TRBV7-2 with TRBJ2-1; 8 nucleotides align to TRBD2. Germline V gene sequence: CDR1 SGHTA, CDR2 FQGNSA. The CDR3 totals 13 residues. Losses at the gene ends were 3 bases for V and 6 bases for J; bases not matched to a gene: 1.